A selection of T cell receptor beta chains follows, all from one sample in a study of CD8 T cells in Susac syndrome. TCRdb ran MiXCR on the immunoSEQ multiplex PCR reads and lists one entry per CDR3 protein. Of a few hundred thousand distinct CDR3 sequences listed, 90% to 95% were seen once; the top ten hold 0.065% to 0.08%. The sample taken for sequencing was CD4+ T cells from PBMCs. Receptors originate from a human donor with multiple sclerosis. Each CDR3 is given with its conserved first and last residue. Each record gives: V gene, J gene, CDR3 protein.

V gene: TRBV3-1
J gene: TRBJ1-1
CDR3 protein: CASSQGQRIPEAFF

V gene: TRBV30
J gene: TRBJ2-2
CDR3 protein: CAWRPTGTGWTGELFF

V gene: TRBV4-1
J gene: TRBJ1-2
CDR3 protein: CASSQLPGGPNGYTF

V gene: TRBV28
J gene: TRBJ2-3
CDR3 protein: CASSSAGADSDTQYF

V gene: TRBV5-4
J gene: TRBJ2-5
CDR3 protein: CASSLKRGGLETQYF

V gene: TRBV24-1
J gene: TRBJ2-5
CDR3 protein: CATSDAGSPQETQYF

V gene: TRBV19
J gene: TRBJ1-1
CDR3 protein: CASSTRTGGLEAFF

V gene: TRBV20-1
J gene: TRBJ1-1
CDR3 protein: CSASLGSTEAFF

V gene: TRBV30
J gene: TRBJ2-3
CDR3 protein: CAWGTGTSTDTQYF

V gene: TRBV19
J gene: TRBJ1-2
CDR3 protein: CASSRSMDSRGVYGYTF

V gene: TRBV23-1
J gene: TRBJ2-5
CDR3 protein: CASSQAGDSHQETQYF

V gene: TRBV24-1
J gene: TRBJ2-1
CDR3 protein: CATSDPLKTGSYNEQFF

V gene: TRBV29-1
J gene: TRBJ1-4
CDR3 protein: CSVSQGRGEKLFF

V gene: TRBV23-1
J gene: TRBJ1-1
CDR3 protein: CASSQSTTQGQNTEAFF

V gene: TRBV28
J gene: TRBJ1-1
CDR3 protein: CASSFGSPPNTEAFF

V gene: TRBV2
J gene: TRBJ2-2
CDR3 protein: CASSASTGLLGELFF

V gene: TRBV20-1
J gene: TRBJ1-1
CDR3 protein: CSAAGGLGNTEAFF

V gene: TRBV30
J gene: TRBJ1-5
CDR3 protein: CAWEGGNQPQHF

V gene: TRBV27
J gene: TRBJ2-5
CDR3 protein: CASRSAGPGTQYF

V gene: TRBV18
J gene: TRBJ2-3
CDR3 protein: CASSPRDRTSDTQYF

V gene: TRBV5-1
J gene: TRBJ2-1
CDR3 protein: CASSLDGREIDEQFF

V gene: TRBV5-1
J gene: TRBJ2-1
CDR3 protein: CASSSKRDSSYNEQFF

V gene: TRBV7-2
J gene: TRBJ2-2
CDR3 protein: CASSPRRTDTGELFF

V gene: TRBV7-9
J gene: TRBJ2-4
CDR3 protein: CASSLVGRVNIQYF

V gene: TRBV28
J gene: TRBJ1-5
CDR3 protein: CASSLGTVRGSGFDQPQHF

V gene: TRBV20-1
J gene: TRBJ1-6
CDR3 protein: CSARGGNRDNSPLHF

V gene: TRBV12-3/TRBV12-4
J gene: TRBJ2-3
CDR3 protein: CASSPGTGLDTQYF

V gene: TRBV10-3
J gene: TRBJ1-3
CDR3 protein: CAISETAGGNTIYF

V gene: TRBV20-1
J gene: TRBJ2-3
CDR3 protein: CSAPGTSGFTDTQYF

V gene: TRBV6-6
J gene: TRBJ1-1
CDR3 protein: CASFPQASWLNTEAFF

V gene: TRBV28
J gene: TRBJ2-5
CDR3 protein: CATGGPKGTQYF